This is a list of T cell receptor beta chains from one sample in a study of blood T cell repertoires in COVID-19. Method: immunoSEQ multiplex PCR; TCRdb's copy keeps in-frame clones and lacks some. The sample consists of about 100,000 clones, around four fifths of them appearing once. The sample comprised peripheral blood. The receptor source for this set is a man between 65 and 85 years old with active or convalescent COVID-19. CDR3s include the opening cysteine and the closing phenylalanine or tryptophan. The D gene is left open where the match is weak.

>TRBV5-4|TRBD2|16
CASSLSGGGSTDTQYF
>TRBV9|TRBD2|15
CASSVARGGGETQYF
>TRBV13|-|13
CASSLGGHNEQFF
>TRBV2|TRBD1|14
CASSATGGRQPQHF
>TRBV27|TRBD1|14
CASSDSGGLQPQHF
>TRBV4-2|TRBD2|14
CASSTGTSGDTQYF
>TRBV28|TRBD2|18
CASSFYKRRWGGGYEQYF
>TRBV25-1|-|14
CASSGGLGTDTQYF
>TRBV4-2|TRBD2|17
CASSQEPAGGLSYEQYF
>TRBV6-5|TRBD1|12
CASKTGDSPLHF
>TRBV4-1|TRBD2|19
CASSQAAIAGPRYQETQYF
>TRBV11-2|TRBD2|13
CASSLGGRETQYF
>TRBV18|TRBD2|15
CASSPPGGFAGELFF
>TRBV6-5|-|16
CASSYSIGHVQETQYF
>TRBV29-1|-|10
CSAQNTEAFF
>TRBV7-9|TRBD1|12
CATQGINEKLFF
>TRBV3-1/TRBV3-2|TRBD1|14
CASSRGQAPYGYTF
>TRBV3-1/TRBV3-2|-|15
CASSLGMGHNQPQHF
>TRBV24-1|-|15
CATSDLMGAAGELFF
>TRBV9|-|15
CASSVEQGVTDTQYF
>TRBV5-1|-|14
CASSLGTGIEKLFF